A selection of T cell receptor beta chains follows, all from one sample in a study of cytomegalovirus exposure and HLA in healthy donors. Sequenced by immunoSEQ multiplex PCR; TCRdb stores in-frame clones only, minus some. The data hold about 140,000 clones, with around nine tenths observed a single time. The sample comprised PBMCs. These receptors all come from a woman in her twenties or thirties in good health and CMV-seronegative. Both conserved end residues are part of each CDR3.

CAWRTGSTGNTIYF	TRBV30
CASSVQVLGETQYF	TRBV9
CASRETGNSGANVLTF	TRBV19
CASSLGVAGGFMLTQYF	TRBV5-6
CASSFTENTEAFF	TRBV7-3
CASSLSFRQTTEAFF	TRBV7-2
CASSFSLRNYGYTF	TRBV19
CASSLGRSSYGYTF	TRBV7-8
CASSPRRGVSQPQHF	TRBV7-8
CASSSGAPGELFF	TRBV5-1
CASRRQGLDSPLHF	TRBV28
CASSSGLVGYEQYF	TRBV28
CATSSGGRYEQYF	TRBV19
CASSPGQPRETQYF	TRBV11-2
CASSFRLGAREKLFF	TRBV27
CASSVGTSYEQYF	TRBV9
CASSLNTEAFF	TRBV7-8
CASRLMQREGELFF	TRBV5-1
CAISAQETQYF	TRBV10-3
CASSSSREQYF	TRBV5-4
CASSSLTGRDDTEAFF	TRBV6-5
CASSDPRTGNNSPLHF	TRBV25-1